Each of the 22 T cell receptor beta chains below was sequenced from the same sample in a study of cytomegalovirus exposure and HLA in healthy donors. PCR employed 60 Vbeta and 13 Jbeta primers. Method: immunoSEQ multiplex PCR; TCRdb's copy keeps in-frame clones and lacks some. The sample holds under 150,000 clones; roughly 80% are singletons and the top ten take about 6.5%. The sequenced material came from PBMCs. These TCRs come from a middle-aged man in good health and CMV-seropositive.

This chain connects TRBV11-2 to TRBJ1-5, with D hard to call. The CDR3 has 13 residues. Germline lookup yields CDR1 SGHAT and CDR2 FQNNGV. The ends were cut back, 8 bases at V and 6 bases at J, with 14 bases in the middle. CDR3 bases: TGTGCCAGCTACTTGGAACCGGGTCAGCCCCAGCATTTT. Translated: CASYLEPGQPQHF.

The V gene is TRBV27, the J gene TRBJ1-5; D gene ambiguous. The CDR3 contains 13 residues. Trimming removed 1 base from V and 6 bases from J, with 7 bases in between. Germline lookup yields CDR1 MNHEY and CDR2 SMNVEV (reference sequence). This chain's CDR3 is CASSLWSGQPQHF. The CDR3 bases are TGTGCCAGCAGTTTATGGTCCGGTCAGCCCCAGCATTTT.

CDR3 in DNA: TGCGCCAGCACTACAAGCGGGGGGCGCAATGAGCAGTTCTTC. Residues: CASTTSGGRNEQFF. This sequence joins TRBV10-2 and TRBJ2-1; 9 bases align to TRBD2. The ends lost 7 bases at V and 6 bases at J; junction bases unmatched: 7. The CDR3 spans 14 residues. From germline, CDR1 is WSHSY and CDR2 SAAADI.

This chain joins TRBV6-1 and TRBJ1-1; no definite D call. Trimming stripped 4 bases from V and 2 bases from J, with 8 bases between. The CDR3 contains 13 residues. CDR1 and CDR2 from the germline V gene are MNHNS and SASEGT. The DNA for the CDR3 is TGTGCCAGCAGTGGGCAGGTTAACACTGAAGCTTTCTTT. This gives the protein CASSGQVNTEAFF.

The chain uses TRBV2 and TRBJ1-6; the match to TRBD1 covers 9 bases. CDR3 length equals 15 residues. The germline gives CDR1 SNHLY, CDR2 FYNNEI. Unmatched junction bases numbered 9, after V lost 8 bases and J lost 7 bases. This CDR3 reads CASLPGTGNNSPLHF. The CDR3 DNA reads as TGTGCCAGCCTTCCCGGGACAGGGAACAATTCACCCCTCCACTTT.

The CDR3 DNA reads TGTGCCAGCAGCTACAGGAATCAGCCCCAGCATTTT. It is translated as CASSYRNQPQHF. The rearrangement links TRBV2 to TRBJ1-5; D is perhaps TRBD1 (5 bases). CDR3 length: 12 residues. V was pared by 6 bases and J by 4 bases, with 7 bases between. CDR1 is SNHLY and CDR2 is FYNNEI in the germline V gene.

The rearrangement uses TRBV5-1 and TRBJ2-5, with a possible D match to TRBD2 (7 bases). The ends were cut back, 6 bases at V and 1 base at J, with 13 bases in the middle. The germline gives CDR1 SGHRS, CDR2 YFSETQ. The CDR3 length is 14 residues. In nucleotides, the CDR3 is TGCGCCAGCAATAGAGGGGGGGTCCAAGAGACCCAGTACTTC. This encodes CASNRGGVQETQYF.

This clone appeared a few times. The V call is TRBV27, the J call TRBJ1-2; 8 bases agree with TRBD1. V was clipped by 3 bases and J by 7 bases; unmatched bases: 16. This CDR3 region has 17 residues. The germline CDR1 and CDR2 sequences are MNHEY and SMNVEV (reference sequence). The CDR3 DNA reads TGTGCCAGCAGTTTTTTCCCCCCTACGGGACAGGAGAGTGGCTACACCTTC. This codes for CASSFFPPTGQESGYTF.

In its sample, this clone was seen a few times. The gene calls are TRBV6-5 and TRBJ2-7; 12 bases match TRBD1. The CDR3 loop spans 15 amino acids. CDR1 and CDR2 (germline): MNHEY, SVGAGI. V dropped 2 bases and J dropped 2; count of bases not matched to a gene: 1. The CDR3 DNA reads TGTGCCAGCAGTTACGGGACAGGGGGCGCCTACGAGCAGTACTTC. Translating it yields CASSYGTGGAYEQYF.

V gene TRBV2 combines with J gene TRBJ2-6; 11 positions agree with TRBD1. Trimming at V came to 4 bases and at J to 1 base, leaving 3 bases not matched to a gene. This CDR3 spans 17 amino acids. The germline CDR1 and CDR2 sequences are SNHLY and FYNNEI. CDR3 loop: CASSGDRGRSGANVLTF. CDR3 coding DNA: TGTGCCAGCAGTGGGGACAGGGGGAGATCTGGGGCCAACGTCCTGACTTTC.

The rearrangement uses TRBV7-8 and TRBJ1-6; D gene uncertain. Germline V CDR1 and CDR2: SGHVS, FQNEAQ. V dropped 1 base and J dropped 8 bases, with 15 bases sitting between them. The CDR3 totals 16 residues. This chain's CDR3 is CASSLGWRIEDSPLHF. The CDR3 coding sequence is TGTGCCAGCAGCTTAGGTTGGCGGATTGAGGATTCACCCCTCCACTTT.

V and J are TRBV29-1 and TRBJ2-4; D perhaps matches TRBD2 (5 bases). The V end was cut by 7 bases, the J end by 2 bases, with 6 bases between. Germline values: CDR1 SQVTM, CDR2 ANQGSEA. The CDR3 has 11 residues. CDR3 nucleotides: TGCAGCGGGAGGTCCAAAAACATTCAGTACTTC. Residues: CSGRSKNIQYF.

In this sample, this clone turned up once. The chain joins TRBV5-1 to TRBJ2-7; TRBD2 aligns across 9 bases. CDR1 and CDR2 (germline): SGHRS, YFSETQ. J gave up 1 base and V 1 base, and 3 bases lay outside the gene matches. The CDR3 is made up of 15 amino acids. The CDR3 here is CASSLISGSSYEQYF. The DNA for the CDR3 is TGCGCCAGCAGCTTGATTAGCGGGAGTTCCTACGAGCAGTACTTC.

The J gene is TRBJ2-1, the V gene TRBV18; 14 bases align to TRBD2. The trim removed 4 bases at V and 9 bases at J, leaving 5 bases unmatched. Germline CDR1 KGHSH, CDR2 LQKENI. This CDR3 is 15 amino acids long. The CDR3 DNA is TGTGCCAGCTCACAGGGACTAGCGGGAGAAAGTGAGCAGTTCTTC. It translates to CASSQGLAGESEQFF.

The chain uses TRBV4-3 and TRBJ1-2; 8 bases fit TRBD1. The CDR3 is 20 amino acids. V dropped 1 base and J dropped 4; count of bases not matched to a gene: 20. Looked up from germline, CDR1 is LGHNA and CDR2 is YSLEER. The CDR3 region is CASSQVIVGQGASSSYGYTF. The CDR3 DNA reads TGCGCCAGCAGCCAAGTGATAGTCGGGCAGGGGGCCTCGTCCTCCTATGGCTACACCTTC.

The V call is TRBV6-5, the J call TRBJ2-7; D is uncertain. The CDR3 is 13 amino acids. V lost 0 bases and J lost 5, with 8 bases in between. The germline gives CDR1 MNHEY, CDR2 SVGAGI. The CDR3 coding sequence is TGTGCCAGCAGTTACTCGAATGGGCACGAGCAGTACTTC. Encoded protein: CASSYSNGHEQYF.

The J gene is TRBJ2-1, the V gene TRBV11-2, with D possibly being TRBD1 (6 bases). V gave up 1 base and J gave up 2 bases, with 9 bases separating them. This CDR3 contains 15 residues. CDR1 and CDR2 from the germline V gene are SGHAT and FQNNGV. CDR3 sequence reads: CASSLGQVTYNEQFF. The CDR3 DNA follows: TGTGCCAGCAGCTTAGGACAGGTGACCTACAATGAGCAGTTCTTC.

This chain uses TRBV6-1 with TRBJ1-1; 9 nucleotides line up with TRBD1. In germline, CDR1 is MNHNS, CDR2 SASEGT. Unmatched junction bases numbered 5, after V lost 2 bases and J lost 1 base. The CDR3 contains 16 residues. CDR3 in amino acids: CASSEIGTGSNTEAFF. For the CDR3, the DNA is TGTGCCAGCAGTGAAATTGGGACAGGGTCGAACACTGAAGCTTTCTTT.

This chain joins TRBV7-2 and TRBJ2-3; 7 nucleotides agree with TRBD1. CDR3 length: 15 amino acids. Germline CDR1 and CDR2: SGHTA and FQGNSA. The trim removed 4 bases at V and 4 bases at J, leaving 8 bases unmatched. The CDR3 coding sequence is TGTGCCAGCAGCTCCGTTAGGGGGCGGTCAGATACGCAGTATTTT. Amino acids: CASSSVRGRSDTQYF.

The chain couples TRBV9 to TRBJ2-3; D might be TRBD2 (6 bases). V gave up 2 bases and J gave up 0 bases, with 10 bases separating them. Germline V gene data show CDR1 as SGDLS and CDR2 as YYNGEE. This CDR3 comprises 15 residues. The DNA for the CDR3 is TGTGCCAGCAGCGTTAGCGGACCAAGCACAGATACGCAGTATTTT. Translated: CASSVSGPSTDTQYF. Full variable domain (missing parts from reference TRBV9 and TRBJ2-3): DSGVTQTPKHLITATGQRVTLRCSPRSGDLSVYWYQQSLDQGLQFLIQYYNGEERAKGNILERFSAQQFPDLHSELNLSSLELGDSALYFCASSVSGPSTDTQYFGPGTRLTVL.

The chain has TRBV6-5 and TRBJ1-2; 8 bases are a match to TRBD1. The CDR3 is made up of 15 amino acids. Per germline, CDR1 MNHEY and CDR2 SVGAGI. With V trimmed by 6 bases and J by 0 bases, 6 bases remained unmatched. The CDR3 region has the DNA TGTGCCAGCAGCTACGGACAGGGAGCTAACTATGGCTACACCTTC. Translated: CASSYGQGANYGYTF.

A note on this clone: Other DNA sequences in the sample encode the same CDR3. The chain recombines TRBV19 with TRBJ2-7; D is perhaps TRBD1 (5 bases). The CDR3 spans 13 residues. CDR1 is LNHDA and CDR2 is SQIVND in the germline V gene (reference sequence). Trimming left V 1 base short and J 5 bases short, with 9 bases between. The CDR3 spells CASSIGQGNEQYF. The DNA for the CDR3 is TGTGCCAGTAGTATAGGGCAGGGTAACGAGCAGTACTTC. Drawing the rest from reference TRBV19 and TRBJ2-7, the complete variable domain is DGGITQSPKYLFRKEGQNVTLSCEQNLNHDAMYWYRQDPGQGLRLIYYSQIVNDFQKGDIAEGYSVSREKKESFPLTVTSAQKNPTAFYLCASSIGQGNEQYFGPGTRLTVT.